These 4 T cell receptor beta chains were all obtained from the same sample, sequenced in a study of blood T cell repertoires in COVID-19. The table came from immunoSEQ multiplex PCR; TCRdb's copy has only in-frame clones and leaves some out. The sample lists around 110,000 clones, roughly nine tenths occurring once. The sequenced material came from peripheral blood. These receptors were obtained from a human donor with active COVID-19. The donor label of this sample is uncertain.

The rearrangement joins TRBV19 to TRBJ2-7, with 7 nucleotides matching TRBD1. V trimming: 6 bases; J trimming: 1 base; junction bases outside the gene matches: 12. This CDR3 region has 16 residues. Per germline, CDR1 LNHDA and CDR2 SQIVND (reference sequence). The CDR3 loop is CASSGDRRSQSYEQYF. CDR3 in DNA: TGTGCCAGTAGCGGGGACAGACGATCACAATCCTACGAGCAGTACTTC.

This clone was seen only a few times. This chain joins TRBV7-9 and TRBJ1-6; maybe TRBD1 (5 bases). V dropped 11 bases and J dropped 2 bases, with 22 bases sitting between them. The CDR3 sequence is 17 residues long. The germline V gene encodes CDR1 SEHNR and CDR2 FQNEAQ (reference sequence). Here the CDR3 reads CAFPTDKSATYNSPLHF. The DNA for the CDR3 is TGTGCCTTCCCCACGGACAAATCAGCCACCTATAATTCACCCCTCCACTTT.

This sequence joins TRBV7-9 and TRBJ2-7, with 9 positions matching TRBD2. V shed 2 bases, J shed 3 bases, and the junction held 8 bases outside the gene matches. Germline loops: CDR1 SEHNR, CDR2 FQNEAQ (reference sequence). The CDR3 spans 16 residues. CDR3 in amino acids: CASSLSTAGGFYEQYF. The CDR3 DNA is TGTGCCAGCAGCTTAAGTACGGCGGGGGGGTTCTACGAGCAGTACTTC.

The chain joins TRBV18 to TRBJ2-1; the match to TRBD2 covers 9 bases. With 5 bases clipped from V and 3 bases from J, the junction kept 5 bases outside the gene matches. Per the germline V gene, CDR1 is KGHSH and CDR2 is LQKENI. The CDR3 spans 15 residues. The CDR3 DNA sequence: TGTGCCAGCTCAAAACTAGCGGGCGACTACAATGAGCAGTTCTTC. Its translation is CASSKLAGDYNEQFF.